The clone carrying this T cell receptor (beta chain) was seen ten or more times. The antigen is not known. TCRdb redid the calling of the 5' RACE reads with MiXCR, one entry per CDR3 protein. This table has some 340,000 distinct CDR3 sequences, about 10% appearing once. The length of the CDR3 is 15 residues. V trimming: 4 bases; J trimming: 4 bases; junction bases outside the gene matches: 5. This record comes from a study of T cells after yellow fever vaccination. Study background: Fractions low in cell number were prepared with SMART-Seq v4 Ultra Low Input.

Study observations and caveats: Researchers noted that a small share of clonotypes showed up in both CD4 and CD8 compartments. Compared with primary, the secondary response was weaker and peaked at day 5, not 15. Any FACS-sorted repertoire could hold abundant clonotypes that contaminate it from the bulk population.

The rearrangement links TRBV12-3 or TRBV12-4 to TRBJ1-4; 8 bases match TRBD1. The source is a man in his late teens or twenties who received the YFV17D yellow fever vaccine. The material sequenced was CD4+ T cells sorted from PBMCs, taken 45 days after the yellow fever booster vaccination. CDR3 amino acids: CASSSGQGYNEKLFF. The CDR3 region has the DNA TGTGCCAGCAGTTCCGGACAGGGCTATAATGAAAAACTGTTTTTT.